Listed below are T cell receptor beta chains from one sample, sequenced in a study of blood T cell repertoires in COVID-19. Using immunoSEQ multiplex PCR, the repertoire was profiled, and TCRdb retains in-frame clones only, with some absent. The top ten clones hold 2% to 2.5% of a sample with 150,000 to 200,000 clones, less than 90% of them seen once. The sample was peripheral blood. These receptor sequences come from a man aged 65-85 years with active or convalescent COVID-19. Each CDR3 is given with its conserved first and last residue. The order of the fields is J gene, V gene, clone size, D gene, CDR3 protein, CDR3 DNA. The D gene is left open where the match is weak. Clone sizes are given selectively: once, few, many, or a class where the clone is expanded.

TRBJ2-7 TRBV10-3 - - CAISDSGHLSEQYF TGTGCCATCAGTGACTCGGGACACTTGAGCGAGCAGTACTTC
TRBJ2-7 TRBV7-2 - TRBD2 CASSLGTSGRAWEQYF TGTGCCAGCAGCTTAGGGACTAGCGGGAGGGCCTGGGAGCAGTACTTC
TRBJ1-4 TRBV28 - - CASSLGGGRGEKLFF TGTGCCAGCAGTTTAGGGGGGGGTAGGGGTGAAAAACTGTTTTTT
TRBJ2-1 TRBV5-4 - TRBD2 CASSLDTSGVNEQFF TGTGCCAGCAGCTTGGACACTAGCGGAGTTAATGAGCAGTTCTTC
TRBJ1-6 TRBV28 few - CASSHRVLNSPLHF TGTGCCAGCAGCCACAGGGTACTAAATTCACCCCTCCACTTT
TRBJ1-6 TRBV27 - - CATRSSSYNSPLHF TGTGCCACCCGTTCTAGCTCCTATAATTCACCCCTCCACTTT
TRBJ2-1 TRBV5-4 once TRBD1 CASSLGDRGRNEQFF TGTGCCAGCAGCTTGGGGGACAGGGGGCGGAATGAGCAGTTCTTC
TRBJ1-5 TRBV5-4 - TRBD1 CASSTGQVRPQHF TGTGCCAGCAGCACAGGACAGGTTCGGCCCCAGCATTTT
TRBJ2-1 TRBV6-5 once - CASSKPGLGEQFF TGTGCCAGCAGTAAACCCGGACTGGGTGAGCAGTTCTTC
TRBJ2-1 TRBV24-1 - - CATSDLQWTMVF TGTGCCACCAGTGATTTGCAGTGGACTATGGTCTTC
TRBJ1-5 TRBV11-2 - - CASREQGSNQPQHF TGTGCCAGCAGAGAACAGGGAAGCAATCAGCCCCAGCATTTT
TRBJ2-7 TRBV18 - - CASSPTRTPGSEEQYF TGTGCCAGCTCACCCACCCGGACACCGGGCTCGGAGGAGCAGTACTTC
TRBJ1-2 TRBV5-1 many TRBD1 CASSTGSAGYTF TGCGCCAGCTCGACAGGGTCGGCTGGCTACACCTTC
TRBJ2-1 TRBV11-2 - - CASSHQGIYNEQFF TGTGCCAGCAGCCACCAGGGGATCTACAATGAGCAGTTCTTC
TRBJ2-5 TRBV29-1 - TRBD2 CSAREGETQYF TGCAGCGCGAGGGAGGGGGAGACCCAGTACTTC
TRBJ1-1 TRBV5-1 - - CASKEGRNTEAFF TGCGCCAGCAAGGAGGGGCGGAACACTGAAGCTTTCTTT
TRBJ1-5 TRBV28 - TRBD1 CASSSPGQGIQPQHF TGTGCCAGCAGTTCACCGGGACAGGGAATTCAGCCCCAGCATTTT
TRBJ2-2 TRBV2 - TRBD2 CASSRLAGETGELFF TGTGCCAGCAGTAGACTAGCGGGGGAGACCGGGGAGCTGTTTTTT
TRBJ2-1 TRBV4-3 - - CASSLRDSYNEQFF TGCGCCAGCAGCCTGCGGGACTCCTACAATGAGCAGTTCTTC
TRBJ1-2 TRBV6-5 - - CASTTSIGSYGYTF TGTGCCAGCACGACGTCGATAGGGAGCTATGGCTACACCTTC
TRBJ2-7 TRBV6-5 - TRBD1 CASSHTTGVTYEQYF TGTGCCAGCAGTCACACGACAGGGGTTACCTACGAGCAGTACTTC
TRBJ2-1 TRBV7-2 few - CASSLVDSPRFF TGTGCCAGCAGCTTAGTGGACAGTCCTCGGTTCTTC
TRBJ2-2 TRBV4-3 - - CASSRRATRGELFF TGCGCCAGCAGCCGACGTGCGACTAGGGGGGAGCTGTTTTTT
TRBJ2-7 TRBV6-5 once TRBD2 CASSLTSGSSYEQYF TGTGCCAGCAGCTTAACTAGCGGGAGTAGCTACGAGCAGTACTTC
TRBJ2-7 TRBV29-1 - TRBD1 CSVGTGGNYEQYF TGCAGCGTTGGGACAGGGGGCAACTACGAGCAGTACTTC
TRBJ2-7 TRBV19 - TRBD1 CASSMGQGARFEQYF TGTGCCAGTAGTATGGGGCAGGGGGCGCGGTTCGAGCAGTACTTC
TRBJ2-7 TRBV19 - - CASSIRAGRYEQYF TGTGCCAGTAGTATCCGAGCGGGTCGATACGAGCAGTACTTC
TRBJ1-1 TRBV28 - - CASSRRTVIMNTEAFF TGTGCCAGCAGTCGCCGGACAGTTATAATGAACACTGAAGCTTTCTTT
TRBJ2-1 TRBV3-1/TRBV3-2 - TRBD2 CASSRGLHSYNEQFF TGTGCCAGCAGCCGGGGACTACATTCCTACAATGAGCAGTTCTTC
TRBJ2-1 TRBV6-2/TRBV6-3 - TRBD1 CASSSPGQGMNEQFF TGTGCCAGCAGTTCGCCGGGACAGGGGATGAATGAGCAGTTCTTC
TRBJ1-3 TRBV28 - - CASSFGGSGNTIYF TGTGCCAGCAGTTTCGGAGGGTCGGGAAACACCATATATTTT
TRBJ1-2 TRBV11-3 - - CASSVDSSGYGYTF TGTGCCAGCAGCGTGGACAGCTCTGGCTATGGCTACACCTTC
TRBJ2-3 TRBV18 - - CASSPTSKSTDTQYF TGTGCCAGCTCACCAACTAGCAAAAGCACAGATACGCAGTATTTT
TRBJ2-3 TRBV12-5 - - CASGLDTDTQYF TGTGCTAGTGGCCTAGACACAGATACGCAGTATTTT
TRBJ1-6 TRBV9 - - CASSVAQGDSPLHF TGTGCCAGCAGCGTCGCACAGGGAGATTCACCCCTCCACTTT
TRBJ2-2 TRBV27 - - CASSFGGSKVSGELFF TGTGCCAGCAGTTTTGGGGGCTCTAAGGTATCCGGGGAGCTGTTTTTT
TRBJ1-4 TRBV7-2 - - CASSRTAAAEKLFF TGTGCCAGCAGCCGCACTGCGGCAGCAGAAAAACTGTTTTTT
TRBJ2-3 TRBV4-3 once - CASSQDPGGPTNTDTQYF TGCGCCAGCAGCCAAGATCCCGGGGGGCCAACAAACACAGATACGCAGTATTTT
TRBJ1-3 TRBV5-1 once - CASSWGPGGNTIYF TGCGCCAGCAGCTGGGGGCCAGGTGGAAACACCATATATTTT
TRBJ1-2 TRBV28 - TRBD1 CASLLDRAGSYGYTF TGTGCCAGCCTCCTCGACAGGGCCGGTAGCTATGGCTACACCTTC
TRBJ2-5 TRBV19 - - CASSIGWQETQYF TGTGCCAGTAGTATCGGTTGGCAAGAGACCCAGTACTTC
TRBJ1-6 TRBV28 - - CASSTLGSVGSPLHF TGTGCCAGCAGTACCCTAGGGAGTGTTGGGTCACCCCTCCACTTT
TRBJ2-5 TRBV29-1 - - CIAIRPEDQETQYF TGCATCGCGATCAGACCGGAGGACCAAGAGACCCAGTACTTC
TRBJ2-2 TRBV11-2 - - CASSARRRGTGELFF TGTGCCAGCAGCGCGAGAAGGAGAGGCACCGGGGAGCTGTTTTTT
TRBJ2-7 TRBV29-1 - TRBD1 CSVLWDRARNEQYF TGCAGCGTGTTATGGGACAGGGCCCGGAACGAGCAGTACTTC
TRBJ2-5 TRBV3-1/TRBV3-2 - TRBD2 CASSRFLRVVVAGHQETQYF TGTGCCAGCAGCCGGTTCCTCAGGGTTGTGGTAGCGGGACATCAAGAGACCCAGTACTTC
TRBJ1-1 TRBV30 - - CAWSKLRVGNTEAFF TGTGCCTGGAGTAAACTTCGGGTTGGAAACACTGAAGCTTTCTTT
TRBJ1-1 TRBV6-5 once - CASSRTAMMNTEAFF TGTGCCAGCAGTAGGACAGCCATGATGAACACTGAAGCTTTCTTT
TRBJ2-1 TRBV2 - - CASSETWGLNEQFF TGTGCCAGCAGTGAAACGTGGGGACTCAATGAGCAGTTCTTC
TRBJ2-7 TRBV11-2 - TRBD1 CASSLGPTGEFSYEQYF TGTGCCAGCAGCTTAGGCCCCACAGGGGAGTTCTCCTACGAGCAGTACTTC
TRBJ1-2 TRBV4-1 - - CASSQVSQNYGYTF TGCGCCAGCAGCCAGGTGTCTCAGAACTATGGCTACACCTTC
TRBJ1-4 TRBV5-1 many - CASSLAQGNEKLFF TGCGCCAGCAGCTTGGCCCAGGGTAATGAAAAACTGTTTTTT
TRBJ2-3 TRBV10-3 - TRBD2 CAISRTSGSRSGTDTQYF TGTGCCATCAGTAGGACTAGCGGGAGTCGGTCGGGCACAGATACGCAGTATTTT
TRBJ2-7 TRBV6-5 - - CASSLERYEQYF TGTGCCAGCAGTCTGGAGAGGTACGAGCAGTACTTC
TRBJ2-2 TRBV7-9 many TRBD2 CASSLGGLAATGELFF TGTGCCAGCAGCTTAGGGGGCCTAGCGGCCACCGGGGAGCTGTTTTTT
TRBJ2-1 TRBV30 - - CAWTREKNEQFF TGTGCCTGGACGAGGGAGAAGAATGAGCAGTTCTTC